This record covers a single TCR beta chain. The antigen remains undetermined. The sample comes from a study of blood T cells in healthy people across ages. Background on the study: About one barcoded beta molecule per two T cells was captured by template switching. Study outcomes and limitations: Shifts in expanded clonotypes may have been confounded by donor CMV status, which was unknown.

A second roughly 6 to 11 cycle PCR used barcoded and J-beta primers. Each CDR3 protein gets one entry after TCRdb re-called the 5' RACE reads with MiXCR. Of hundreds of thousands of distinct CDR3 sequences listed, roughly 25% were seen once; the top ten hold 3%. V was shortened by 3 bases and J by 7 bases, with 12 bases between the two germline ends. The CDR3 is made up of 13 amino acids. Germline V gene data show CDR1 as ENHRY and CDR2 as SYGVKD. These data were also filed under a second study, of T cells of mothers and their children. That source reports: The donor cohort consisted of three healthy Caucasian mothers and their six children. Per child, around 2.9 million TCR beta CDR3 reads were obtained, against over 9.5 million per mother.

The sequenced sample consisted of blood. J is TRBJ2-5 and V is TRBV10-3, with a possible D match to TRBD2 (7 bases). The sequence was obtained from a boy aged 10-17 years in good health. The CDR3 here is CAISDRGEGTQYF. CDR3 DNA sequence: TGTGCCATCAGTGATAGGGGGGAGGGGACCCAGTACTTC.